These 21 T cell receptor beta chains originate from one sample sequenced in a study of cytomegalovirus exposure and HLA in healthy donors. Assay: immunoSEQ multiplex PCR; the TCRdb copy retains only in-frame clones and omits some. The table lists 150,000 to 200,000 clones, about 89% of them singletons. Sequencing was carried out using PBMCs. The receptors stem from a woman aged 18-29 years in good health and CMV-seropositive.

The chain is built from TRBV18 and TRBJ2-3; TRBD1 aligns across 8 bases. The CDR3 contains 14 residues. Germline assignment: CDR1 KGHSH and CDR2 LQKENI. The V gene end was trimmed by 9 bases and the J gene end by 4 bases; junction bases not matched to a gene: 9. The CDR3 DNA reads TGTGCCAGTCAGGGGGCTGGTGGGCCAGATACGCAGTATTTT. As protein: CASQGAGGPDTQYF.

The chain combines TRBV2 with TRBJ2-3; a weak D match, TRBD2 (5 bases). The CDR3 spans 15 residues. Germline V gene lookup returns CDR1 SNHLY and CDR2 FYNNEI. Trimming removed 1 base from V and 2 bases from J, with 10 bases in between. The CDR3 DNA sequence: TGTGCCAGCAGTGAAGGACTACGAGACACAGATACGCAGTATTTT. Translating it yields CASSEGLRDTDTQYF.

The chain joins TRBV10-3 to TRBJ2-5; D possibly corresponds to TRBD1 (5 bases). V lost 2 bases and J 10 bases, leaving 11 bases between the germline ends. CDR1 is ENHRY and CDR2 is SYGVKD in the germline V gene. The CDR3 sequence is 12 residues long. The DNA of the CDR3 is TGTGCCATCAGTGAGGGACACCTTTACCAGTACTTC. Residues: CAISEGHLYQYF.

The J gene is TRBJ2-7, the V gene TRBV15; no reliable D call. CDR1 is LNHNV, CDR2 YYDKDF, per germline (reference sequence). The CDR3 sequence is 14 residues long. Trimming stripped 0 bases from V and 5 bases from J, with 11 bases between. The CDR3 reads CATSRDLRWDEQYF. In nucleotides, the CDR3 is TGTGCCACCAGCAGAGATTTGCGGTGGGACGAGCAGTACTTC. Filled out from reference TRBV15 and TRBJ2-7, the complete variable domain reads DAMVIQNPRYQVTQFGKPVTLSCSQTLNHNVMYWYQQKSSQAPKLLFHYYDKDFNNEADTPDNFQSRRPNTSFCFLDIRSPGLGDTAMYLCATSRDLRWDEQYFGPGTRLTVT.

CDR3 sequence: CASSFETGGRPYGYTF. DNA for the CDR3: TGCGCCAGCAGCTTTGAAACGGGGGGGAGACCCTATGGCTACACCTTC. V is TRBV5-1 and J is TRBJ1-2, with D perhaps TRBD1 (5 bases). The germline gives CDR1 SGHRS, CDR2 YFSETQ. V dropped 2 bases and J dropped 4 bases, with 18 bases sitting between them. The CDR3 runs 16 residues.

CDR3 in DNA: TGTGCCAGCAGTCGTCCCGGGACTAGCGGGATCTACGAGCAGTACTTC. Its translation is CASSRPGTSGIYEQYF. The V and J genes are TRBV27 and TRBJ2-7; TRBD2 aligns across 13 bases. CDR1 is MNHEY, CDR2 SMNVEV, per germline (reference sequence). The CDR3 contains 16 residues. Trimming at V came to 5 bases and at J to 3 bases, leaving 7 bases not matched to a gene.

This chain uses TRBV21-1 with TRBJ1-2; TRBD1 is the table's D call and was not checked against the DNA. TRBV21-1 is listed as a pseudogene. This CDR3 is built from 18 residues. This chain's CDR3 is CASSKGNIGTIPNYGYTF. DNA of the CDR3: TGTGCCAGCAGCAAAGGGAACATAGGGACAATTCCTAACTATGGCTACACCTTC.

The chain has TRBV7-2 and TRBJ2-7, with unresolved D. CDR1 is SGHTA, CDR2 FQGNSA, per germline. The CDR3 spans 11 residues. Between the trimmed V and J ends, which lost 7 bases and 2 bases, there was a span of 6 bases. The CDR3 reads CASTAAYEQYF. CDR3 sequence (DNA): TGTGCCAGCACCGCGGCCTACGAGCAGTACTTC.

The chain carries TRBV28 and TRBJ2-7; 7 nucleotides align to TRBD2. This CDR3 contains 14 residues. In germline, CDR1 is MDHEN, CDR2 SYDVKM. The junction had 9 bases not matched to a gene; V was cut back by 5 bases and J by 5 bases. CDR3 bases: TGTGCCAGCAGTCCCCACGGGGACTACGACGAGCAGTACTTC. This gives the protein CASSPHGDYDEQYF. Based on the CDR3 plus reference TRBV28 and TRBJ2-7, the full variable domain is DVKVTQSSRYLVKRTGEKVFLECVQDMDHENMFWYRQDPGLGLRLIYFSYDVKMKEKGDIPEGYSVSREKKERFSLILESASTNQTSMYLCASSPHGDYDEQYFGPGTRLTVT.

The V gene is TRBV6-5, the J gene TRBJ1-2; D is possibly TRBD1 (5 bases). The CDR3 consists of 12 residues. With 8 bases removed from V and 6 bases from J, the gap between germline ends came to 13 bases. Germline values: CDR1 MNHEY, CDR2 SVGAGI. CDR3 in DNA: TGTGCCAGCCGTCAGGGAAGCCATGGCTACACCTTC. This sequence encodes CASRQGSHGYTF.

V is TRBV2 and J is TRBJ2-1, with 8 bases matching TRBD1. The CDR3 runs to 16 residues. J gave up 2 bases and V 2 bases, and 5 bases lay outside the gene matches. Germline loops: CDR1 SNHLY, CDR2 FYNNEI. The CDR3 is CASSEFVGQAYNEQFF. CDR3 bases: TGTGCCAGCAGTGAATTTGTGGGACAGGCCTACAATGAGCAGTTCTTC.

The CDR3 loop reads CSVESPLQGTAFF. For the CDR3, the DNA is TGCAGCGTTGAATCACCTTTACAGGGGACAGCTTTCTTT. The chain recombines TRBV29-1 with TRBJ1-1; 7 positions match TRBD1. This CDR3 comprises 13 residues. Looked up from germline, CDR1 is SQVTM and CDR2 is ANQGSEA. V lost 2 bases to trimming and J lost 10 bases; unmatched junction nucleotides: 10.

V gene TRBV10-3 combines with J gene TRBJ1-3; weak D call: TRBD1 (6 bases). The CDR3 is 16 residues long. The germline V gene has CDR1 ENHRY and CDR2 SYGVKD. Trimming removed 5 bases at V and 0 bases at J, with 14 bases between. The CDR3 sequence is CAISLTGTDSGNTIYF. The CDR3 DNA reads TGTGCCATCAGTTTGACAGGCACCGACTCTGGAAACACCATATATTTT.

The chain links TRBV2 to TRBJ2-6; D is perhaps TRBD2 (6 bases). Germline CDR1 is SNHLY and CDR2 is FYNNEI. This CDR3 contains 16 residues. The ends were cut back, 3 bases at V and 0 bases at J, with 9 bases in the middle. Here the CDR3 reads CASSDAGSSGANVLTF. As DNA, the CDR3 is TGTGCCAGCAGTGACGCGGGGAGCTCTGGGGCCAACGTCCTGACTTTC.

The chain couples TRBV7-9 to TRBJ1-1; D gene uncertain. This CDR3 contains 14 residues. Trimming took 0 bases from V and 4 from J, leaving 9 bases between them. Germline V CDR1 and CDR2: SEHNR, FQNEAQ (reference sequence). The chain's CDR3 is CASSLAGQATEAFF. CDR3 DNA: TGTGCCAGCAGCTTAGCTGGGCAGGCCACTGAAGCTTTCTTT.

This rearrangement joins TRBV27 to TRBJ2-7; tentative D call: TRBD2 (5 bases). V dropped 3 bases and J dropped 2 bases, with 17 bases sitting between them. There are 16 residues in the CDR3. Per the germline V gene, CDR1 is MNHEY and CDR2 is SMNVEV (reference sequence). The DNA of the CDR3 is TGTGCCAGCAGTTTTGCCTCCGAGGGCGGCACCTACGAGCAGTACTTC. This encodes CASSFASEGGTYEQYF.

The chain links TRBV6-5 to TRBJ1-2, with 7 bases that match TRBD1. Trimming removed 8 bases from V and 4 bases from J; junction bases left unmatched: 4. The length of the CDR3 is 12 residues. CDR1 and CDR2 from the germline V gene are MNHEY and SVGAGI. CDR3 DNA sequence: TGTGCCAGCTCGACAGGGACCTATGGCTACACCTTC. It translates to CASSTGTYGYTF.

The CDR3 sequence is CASSYTPSGTEAFF. CDR3 in DNA: TGTGCCAGCAGTTACACACCTAGCGGGACTGAAGCTTTCTTT. The V call is TRBV6-5, the J call TRBJ1-1; D gene uncertain. Trimming cost V 2 bases and J 5 bases, with 12 bases left between them. Per germline, CDR1 MNHEY and CDR2 SVGAGI. The CDR3 is 14 amino acids.

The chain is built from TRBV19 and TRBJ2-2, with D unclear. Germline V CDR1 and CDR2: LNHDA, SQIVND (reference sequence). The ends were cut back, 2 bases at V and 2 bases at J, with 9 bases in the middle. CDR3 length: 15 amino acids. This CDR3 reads CASSISQVNTGELFF. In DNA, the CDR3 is TGTGCCAGTAGTATAAGTCAGGTTAACACCGGGGAGCTGTTTTTT.

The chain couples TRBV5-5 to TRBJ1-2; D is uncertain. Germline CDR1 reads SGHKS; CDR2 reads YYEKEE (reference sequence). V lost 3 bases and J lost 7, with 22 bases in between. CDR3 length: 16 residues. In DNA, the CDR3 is TGTGCCAGCAGCTCTCAGGAACAGTACTTGGGAGGTGGCTACACCTTC. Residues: CASSSQEQYLGGGYTF.

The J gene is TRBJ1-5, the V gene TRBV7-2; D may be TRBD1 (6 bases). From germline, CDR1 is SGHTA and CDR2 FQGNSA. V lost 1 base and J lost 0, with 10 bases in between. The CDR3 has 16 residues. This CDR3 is CASSLVQGNSNQPQHF. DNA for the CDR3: TGTGCCAGCAGCTTAGTCCAGGGGAATAGCAATCAGCCCCAGCATTTT.